These 5 T cell receptor beta chains were sequenced from one sample in a study of blood T cell repertoires in COVID-19. Clones were sequenced by immunoSEQ multiplex PCR, and TCRdb holds only the in-frame ones, with some missing. The repertoire holds just under 300,000 clones, with around nine tenths as singletons. What was sequenced was peripheral blood. The receptors come from a man between 65 and 85 years old with acute or convalescent COVID-19.

The chain is built from TRBV11-3 and TRBJ2-3; 10 bases agree with TRBD1. The CDR3 has 15 amino acids. The J segment lost 6 bases and the V segment lost 3 bases, leaving 6 bases of the junction unmatched. CDR1 SGHNT and CDR2 YENEEA come from the germline V gene. CDR3 bases: TGTGCCAGCAGCTTCCGGACAGGGGGACGGGATACGCAGTATTTT. Translating it yields CASSFRTGGRDTQYF.

This sequence joins TRBV4-2 and TRBJ2-7; 12 nucleotides agree with TRBD2. The ends lost 4 bases at V and 4 bases at J; junction bases unmatched: 5. The V gene's germline CDR1 is LGHNA and CDR2 YNFKEQ. The length of the CDR3 is 15 residues. CDR3 residues: CASSPSGGAGYEQYF. CDR3 nucleotide sequence: TGTGCCAGCAGCCCTAGCGGGGGGGCCGGATACGAGCAGTACTTC.

CDR3 sequence (DNA): TGTGCCAGCAGTCGGGTTGGCGGCTACACCTTC. Translation gives CASSRVGGYTF. The chain recombines TRBV28 with TRBJ1-2, with unresolved D. In germline, CDR1 is MDHEN, CDR2 SYDVKM. Trimming stripped 5 bases from V and 8 bases from J, with 9 bases between. CDR3 length: 11 residues.

The rearrangement uses TRBV23-1 and TRBJ2-7; TRBD2 is a possible D gene (5 bases). TRBV23-1 is reported as an ORF; its role is uncertain. The CDR3 contains 13 residues. Trimming shortened V by 10 bases and J by 0 bases, and 13 bases separated the two germline ends. This chain's CDR3 is CATIQDCSYEQYF. The DNA of the CDR3 is TGCGCCACCATCCAGGACTGCTCCTACGAGCAGTACTTC.

The chain is built from TRBV19 and TRBJ1-5; D is undetermined. Germline CDR1 LNHDA, CDR2 SQIVND (reference sequence). With 11 bases removed from V and 0 bases from J, the gap between germline ends came to 8 bases. This CDR3 comprises 12 residues. The CDR3 spells CASCDSNQPQHF. In nucleotides, the CDR3 is TGTGCCTCGTGCGATAGCAATCAGCCCCAGCATTTT.